This paragraph reports one T cell receptor beta chain. No antigen is known for it. The CDR3 contains 16 residues. Germline V gene lookup returns CDR1 SGHTS and CDR2 YDEGEE. V gave up 4 bases and J gave up 3 bases, with 17 bases separating them. The record originates from a study of blood T cells in healthy people across ages. Notes on the study in general: Per million T cells, TCR beta diversity dropped about linearly as age rose.

The people who gave samples were healthy Caucasians from Russia, aged roughly 6 to 100. The use of a sample-barcoded 5' primer and a J-beta primer mix characterized a second PCR of 7 to 11 cycles. TCRdb reprocessed the 5' RACE reads with MiXCR, giving one entry per CDR3 protein. The sample records about 680,000 distinct CDR3 sequences, 49% being singletons. The sequenced material came from blood. The V and J genes are TRBV5-8 and TRBJ2-1; maybe TRBD2 (6 bases). The receptor comes from an older woman in good health. The CDR3 reads CASSVGSWRGYNEQFF. DNA for the CDR3: TGTGCCAGCAGCGTGGGCTCCTGGCGGGGCTACAATGAGCAGTTCTTC.